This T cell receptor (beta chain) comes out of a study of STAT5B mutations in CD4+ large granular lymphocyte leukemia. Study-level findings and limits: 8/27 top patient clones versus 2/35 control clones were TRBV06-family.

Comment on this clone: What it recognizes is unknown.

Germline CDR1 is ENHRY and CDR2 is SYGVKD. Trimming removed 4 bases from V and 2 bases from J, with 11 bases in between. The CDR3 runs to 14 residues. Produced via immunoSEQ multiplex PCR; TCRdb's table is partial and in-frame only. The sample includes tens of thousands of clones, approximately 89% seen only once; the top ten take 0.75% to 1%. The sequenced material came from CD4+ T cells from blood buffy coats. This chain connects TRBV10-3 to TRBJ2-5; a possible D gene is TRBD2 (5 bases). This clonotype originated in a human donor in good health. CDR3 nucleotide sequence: TGTGCCATCAGTGGTGGACGGGATCAAGAGACCCAGTACTTC. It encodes CAISGGRDQETQYF.